This T cell receptor (beta chain) appears in the sequencing data of a study of T cell changes during pregnancy in multiple sclerosis. The repertoire was sequenced with immunoSEQ multiplex PCR; TCRdb's copy has only in-frame clones and lacks some. The sample lists tens of thousands of clones, more than 80% occurring once. The V gene end was trimmed by 5 bases and the J gene end by 3 bases; junction bases not matched to a gene: 5. This CDR3 contains 15 residues. Germline CDR1 reads SEHNR; CDR2 reads FQNEAQ (reference sequence). The specimen was CD4+ T cells from peripheral blood mononuclear cells, collected in the third trimester of pregnancy. The V gene is TRBV7-9, the J gene TRBJ2-1; 9 positions match TRBD1. The sequence derives from a female donor with multiple sclerosis, enrolled in a pregnancy study. The CDR3: CASSPLDRGYNEQFF. CDR3 DNA sequence: TGTGCCAGCAGCCCGCTGGACAGGGGCTACAATGAGCAGTTCTTC.